A selection of T cell receptor beta chains follows, all from one sample in a study of cytomegalovirus exposure and HLA in healthy donors. Profiled with immunoSEQ multiplex PCR; TCRdb holds only in-frame clones, not every one. The sample lists 170,000 or so clones; about four fifths were seen once. Sequencing was carried out using PBMCs. The origin of the receptors is a girl aged 10-17 years in good health and CMV-seropositive. Both conserved end residues are part of each CDR3. The order of the fields is clone size, CDR3 length, D gene, J gene, V gene, CDR3 DNA, CDR3 protein. D genes are given only for firm matches. The size entry is marked missing in some rows and otherwise reads once, few, many or a size class.

>few|17|TRBD1|TRBJ1-1|TRBV19
TGTGCCAGTAGTATAACCCGACAGGGTAGGGGGAACACTGAAGCTTTCTTT
CASSITRQGRGNTEAFF
>.|17|TRBD1|TRBJ1-3|TRBV4-2
TGTGCCAGCAGCCAAGATGTCGAGGGGGCGATAGGAAACACCATATATTTT
CASSQDVEGAIGNTIYF
>medium-sized|12|TRBD1|TRBJ1-2|TRBV5-6
TGTGCCAGCAGCTTTTTGACAGGGGTGAACACCTTC
CASSFLTGVNTF
>.|15|.|TRBJ1-3|TRBV5-4
TGTGCCAGCAGCTTGGGAGTTGGCTCTGGAAACACCATATATTTT
CASSLGVGSGNTIYF
>few|16|.|TRBJ2-6|TRBV25-1
TGTGCCAGCAGTTCAGGCAGCAACTCTGGGGCCAACGTCCTGACTTTC
CASSSGSNSGANVLTF
>.|13|.|TRBJ1-1|TRBV27
TGTGCCAGCAGGCAAACAGGGCTGAGTGAAGCTTTCTTT
CASRQTGLSEAFF
>once|15|TRBD1|TRBJ1-1|TRBV9
TGTGCCAGCAGCGTAGGGGCAGGGGGGAACACTGAAGCTTTCTTT
CASSVGAGGNTEAFF
>.|16|.|TRBJ2-1|TRBV5-1
TGCGCCAGCAGGGCGGAACAGGGAATAATTTACAATGAGCAGTTCTTC
CASRAEQGIIYNEQFF
>.|15|.|TRBJ2-2|TRBV27
TGTGCCAGCATATGGGGGCAGAATAACACCGGGGAGCTGTTTTTT
CASIWGQNNTGELFF
>.|16|TRBD1|TRBJ1-4|TRBV2
TGTGCCAGCAGTGAAGCAGGGGGCCCCGGTCATGAAAAACTGTTTTTT
CASSEAGGPGHEKLFF
>.|12|.|TRBJ1-1|TRBV30
TGTGCCTGGAGTCCTGTTAACACTGAAGCTTTCTTT
CAWSPVNTEAFF
>.|10|.|TRBJ1-6|TRBV5-6
TGTGCCAGCAGCTCCCGAGGCCTCCACTTT
CASSSRGLHF
>.|14|.|TRBJ2-2|TRBV19
TGTGCCAGTAGTAACGCAGGAAACACCGGGGAGCTGTTTTTT
CASSNAGNTGELFF
>.|17|.|TRBJ2-7|TRBV7-9
TGTGCCAGCAGCCCTAAAAGATCTACAGGGAACGAGTACGAGCAGTACTTC
CASSPKRSTGNEYEQYF
>few|12|.|TRBJ2-4|TRBV5-3
TGTGCCAGCAGCTTGGCCGACAGCTCTCAGTACTTC
CASSLADSSQYF
>once|16|.|TRBJ2-1|TRBV25-1
TGTGCCAGCAGTGACCCCATTCTTTCAGGGGAGAATGAGCAGTTCTTC
CASSDPILSGENEQFF
>many|14|TRBD1|TRBJ2-7|TRBV5-6
TGTGCCAGCAGCTTCGGGACAGGGCTCTACGAGCAGTACTTC
CASSFGTGLYEQYF
>.|15|TRBD1|TRBJ1-1|TRBV9
TGTGCCAGCAGCGCGGAGGGGACAGGGAACACTGAAGCTTTCTTT
CASSAEGTGNTEAFF
>.|16|TRBD2|TRBJ2-7|TRBV10-3
TGTGCCATCAGTACGACTAGCGGGGGGCCAGCCTACGAGCAGTACTTC
CAISTTSGGPAYEQYF
>.|15|.|TRBJ1-5|TRBV11-2
TGTGCCAGCAGCTCCGATTCAGGACACAATCAGCCCCAGCATTTT
CASSSDSGHNQPQHF
>.|16|.|TRBJ2-6|TRBV27
TGTGCCAGCAGTTTGTGGGAGGTCCCTGGGGCCAACGTCCTGACTTTC
CASSLWEVPGANVLTF
>.|13|TRBD1|TRBJ2-1|TRBV10-1
TGCGCCAGCACCGGACAGGGGAGTTTCGAGCAGTTCTTC
CASTGQGSFEQFF
>.|10|.|TRBJ1-1|TRBV7-9
TGTGCCAGCGCGGACACTGAAGCTTTCTTT
CASADTEAFF
>.|12|.|TRBJ2-7|TRBV5-8
TGTGCCAGCAGCCCCGCGAGGTACGAGCAGTACTTC
CASSPARYEQYF
>.|19|TRBD1|TRBJ1-2|TRBV19
TGTGCCAGTAGTATAGTGGTTCAACGGGACAGCGGAGACCTCTATGGCTACACCTTC
CASSIVVQRDSGDLYGYTF
>.|11|.|TRBJ2-7|TRBV20-1
TGCAGTGCTCAGGGGACCTACGAGCAGTACTTC
CSAQGTYEQYF
>.|15|TRBD1|TRBJ1-1|TRBV6-1
TGTGCCAGCAGTGAATCAGGGGGCTCTTCCACTGAAGCTTTCTTT
CASSESGGSSTEAFF
>.|15|.|TRBJ2-7|TRBV9
TGTGCCAGCAGCGTACAGGCGGGGGCCACCTACGAGCAGTACTTC
CASSVQAGATYEQYF
>.|15|.|TRBJ2-5|TRBV6-5
TGTGCCAGCAGTTACTCGACAGGGAGCGGGGAGACCCAGTACTTC
CASSYSTGSGETQYF
>.|14|.|TRBJ1-1|TRBV9
TGTGCCAGCAGCGTGGCAGACATGAACACTGAAGCTTTCTTT
CASSVADMNTEAFF
>once|15|.|TRBJ2-1|TRBV19
TGTGCCAGTAGTATACAGGGCCTCGGTAGAAATGAGCAGTTCTTC
CASSIQGLGRNEQFF
>.|11|.|TRBJ1-2|TRBV6-1
TGTGCCAGCAGTCAGATCTATGGCTACACCTTC
CASSQIYGYTF
>.|14|.|TRBJ1-5|TRBV6-1
TGTGCCAGCCTCCTTACAGGTACCAATCAGCCCCAGCATTTT
CASLLTGTNQPQHF
>.|15|TRBD1|TRBJ1-2|TRBV7-9
TGTGCCAGCAGCCCTTCCGGGACAGGGTACTATGGCTACACCTTC
CASSPSGTGYYGYTF
>few|19|TRBD1|TRBJ1-3|TRBV9
TGTGCCAGCAGCTTCGGTAGCAACCAGGGACAGCCGAGGGGAAACACCATATATTTT
CASSFGSNQGQPRGNTIYF
>.|11|.|TRBJ1-1|TRBV21-1
TGTGCCCTCGGGCCACCACGCGGGGCTTTCTTT
CALGPPRGAFF
>.|19|.|TRBJ1-2|TRBV4-2
TGTGCCAGCAGCCAAGATCTCGAGGGATTAAGAAATGGGAACTATGGCTACACCTTC
CASSQDLEGLRNGNYGYTF
>.|9|.|TRBJ1-2|TRBV7-2
TGTGCCAGCAGCCCACCCAGGACCTTC
CASSPPRTF
>.|13|.|TRBJ1-5|TRBV7-9
TGTGCCAGCAGCTTATGGGAGAATCAGCCCCAGCATTTT
CASSLWENQPQHF
>once|15|TRBD1|TRBJ2-1|TRBV7-6
TGTGCCAGCAGCTTCTCACAGGGGCCCTACAATGAGCAGTTCTTC
CASSFSQGPYNEQFF
>.|17|TRBD2|TRBJ2-3|TRBV7-6
TGTGCCAGCAGCCCCGGACTAGCGGGGGGCCACACAGATACGCAGTATTTT
CASSPGLAGGHTDTQYF
>.|14|TRBD1|TRBJ2-7|TRBV18
TGTGCCAGCTCACCAGGACAGGGTTCGTACGAGCAGTACTTC
CASSPGQGSYEQYF
>few|16|TRBD2|TRBJ2-1|TRBV7-6
TGTGCCAGCAGCCCGTACGGGGGCGGGGGGTTAAATGAGCAGTTCTTC
CASSPYGGGGLNEQFF
>.|14|.|TRBJ2-4|TRBV2
TGTGCCAGCAGTAACAGGGTGGCCAAAAACATTCAGTACTTC
CASSNRVAKNIQYF
>.|14|TRBD1|TRBJ2-5|TRBV2
TGTGCCAGCAGTTGGACAGGGGGCCAAGAGACCCAGTACTTC
CASSWTGGQETQYF
>.|16|TRBD2|TRBJ2-7|TRBV27
TGTGCCAGCAGCCCCTGGCGGGGGGCCCTCGCCTACGAGCAGTACTTC
CASSPWRGALAYEQYF
>.|15|.|TRBJ1-2|TRBV5-1
TGCGCCAGCAGCTTGGAAGGCGACAGCAACTATGGCTACACCTTC
CASSLEGDSNYGYTF
>.|15|TRBD1|TRBJ1-1|TRBV4-1
TGCGCCAGCAGCCAAAGACAGGGGGGTAGCACTGAAGCTTTCTTT
CASSQRQGGSTEAFF
>.|14|.|TRBJ1-2|TRBV27
TGTGCCAGCAGTCCCCGGGGGAGCGGCTATGGCTACACCTTC
CASSPRGSGYGYTF
>.|14|.|TRBJ1-3|TRBV2
TGTGCCAGCAGTGAACGGCAGGCTGGAAACACCATATATTTT
CASSERQAGNTIYF
>.|16|.|TRBJ1-1|TRBV19
TGTGCCAGTACAAGAGGCGGGGGAACAATGAACACTGAAGCTTTCTTT
CASTRGGGTMNTEAFF
>.|15|TRBD1|TRBJ2-3|TRBV10-1
TGCGCCAGCAGTGAGTTGGGACAGGGCACAGATACGCAGTATTTT
CASSELGQGTDTQYF
>.|13|.|TRBJ2-7|TRBV30
TGTGCCTGGAGTGTACGGACCTCGGGGGAGCAGTACTTC
CAWSVRTSGEQYF